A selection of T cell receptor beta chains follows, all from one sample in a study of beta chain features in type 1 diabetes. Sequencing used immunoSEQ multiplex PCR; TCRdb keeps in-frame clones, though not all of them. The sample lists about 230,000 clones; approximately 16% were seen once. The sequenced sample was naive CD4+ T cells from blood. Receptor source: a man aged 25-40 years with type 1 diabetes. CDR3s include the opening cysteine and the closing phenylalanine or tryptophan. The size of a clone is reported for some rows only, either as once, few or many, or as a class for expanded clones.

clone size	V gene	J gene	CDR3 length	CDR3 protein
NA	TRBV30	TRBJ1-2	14	CAWRNRGGVRGYTF
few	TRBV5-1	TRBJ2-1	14	CASSLGDTVNEQFF
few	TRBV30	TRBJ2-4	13	CAWSARDVTPLYF
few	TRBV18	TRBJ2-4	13	CASSPTMENIQYF
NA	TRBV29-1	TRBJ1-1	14	CSVGRLGHRTEAFF
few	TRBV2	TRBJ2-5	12	CASSEGRETQYF
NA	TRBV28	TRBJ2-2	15	CASSPGQLRTGELFF
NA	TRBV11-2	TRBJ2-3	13	CASSLDFTDTQYF
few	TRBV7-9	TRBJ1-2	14	CASSLPTGRDGYTF
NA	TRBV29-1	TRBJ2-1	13	CSAVDRVGNEQFF
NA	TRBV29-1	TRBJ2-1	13	CSVAQSSYNEQFF
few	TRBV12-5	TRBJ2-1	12	CASGLSGTSMFF
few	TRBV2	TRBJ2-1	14	CASSERRVYNEQFF
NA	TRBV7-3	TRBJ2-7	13	CASSSTWEYEQYF
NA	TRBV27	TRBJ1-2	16	CASTIAPGTGPYGYTF
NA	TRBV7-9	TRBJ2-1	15	CASSSRYRAQQEQFF
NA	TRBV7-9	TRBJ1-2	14	CASSKQGANYGYTF
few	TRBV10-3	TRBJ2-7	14	CAISVRGSSYEQYF
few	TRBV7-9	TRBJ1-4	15	CASSLVGQPNEKLFF
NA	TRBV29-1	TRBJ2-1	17	CSVQGGIGLAVYNEQFF
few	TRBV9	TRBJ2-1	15	CASSVTSGRSNEQFF
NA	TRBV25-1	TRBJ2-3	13	CASIIPGTDTQYF
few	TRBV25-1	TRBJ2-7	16	CASSESRLARGYEQYF
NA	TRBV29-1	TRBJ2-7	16	CSVGGTGTEPTYEQYF
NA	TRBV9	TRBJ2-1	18	CASSVVKTSGNSYNEQFF
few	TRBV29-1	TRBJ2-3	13	CSVQVSSTDTQYF
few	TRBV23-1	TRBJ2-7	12	CASSHGVYEQYF
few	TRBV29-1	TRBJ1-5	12	CSARDNNQPQHF
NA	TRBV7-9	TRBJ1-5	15	CASRGEGHSNQPQHF
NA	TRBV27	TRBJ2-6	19	CASSFVGRGGGSGANVLTF
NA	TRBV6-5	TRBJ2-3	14	CASSYSLGADTQYF
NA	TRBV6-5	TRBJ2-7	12	CASRGQAYEQYF
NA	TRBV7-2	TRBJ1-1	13	CASSLQGNTEAFF
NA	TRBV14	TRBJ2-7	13	CASSQDRAYEQYF
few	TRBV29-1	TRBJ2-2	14	CSVGPRGLTGELFF
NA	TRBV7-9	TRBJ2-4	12	CASNGEGNIQYF
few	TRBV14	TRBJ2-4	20	CASSQGVLGARRNVKNIQYF